This T cell receptor beta chain derives from a study of CD8+CD57+ T cells in acquired aplastic anemia. Both TCR beta VDJ combination and CDR3 sequence profiling were carried out. Genomic DNA was the template for this profiling. TCRdb redid the calling of the reads with MiXCR, one entry per CDR3 protein. The sample comprises 400,000 to 450,000 distinct CDR3 sequences, about two thirds of which are singletons, and approximately 4% rests with the top ten. This clonotype was recorded at least ten times. Between the trimmed V and J ends, which lost 4 bases and 1 base, there was a span of 8 bases. This CDR3 contains 13 residues.

The V call is TRBV12-3 or TRBV12-4, the J call TRBJ2-7; D not certain. The TCR originated in a human donor in good health, serving as a control. The source material was sorted CD4+, CD8+, or CD8+CD57+ T cells (not recorded which) from PBMCs. CDR3 DNA sequence: TGTGCCAGCAGTTCCATCCTTTCCTACGAGCAGTACTTC. This codes for CASSSILSYEQYF.